The 21 T cell receptor beta chains given below trace back to one sample, sequenced in a study of response to subunit inactivated influenza vaccine. TCRdb re-analysed the RT-PCR reads in MiXCR, keeping a single row per CDR3 protein. The sample consists of around 490,000 distinct CDR3 sequences, 6.5% to 8% of them appearing once. Sequenced here: PBMCs from blood, sampled around 25 months after vaccination. The receptors derive from a man aged 50-75 years who received an inactivated influenza vaccine.

The chain recombines TRBV7-2 with TRBJ1-6, with 7 bases lining up with TRBD1. The CDR3 is 15 residues long. With 5 bases clipped from V and 6 bases from J, the junction kept 7 bases outside the gene matches. Germline V gene sequence: CDR1 SGHTA, CDR2 FQGNSA. This CDR3 is CASSKTGTLNSPLHF. CDR3 coding DNA: TGTGCCAGCAGCAAGACAGGGACTCTTAATTCACCCCTCCACTTT. The whole variable domain, filled in from reference TRBV7-2 and TRBJ1-6, reads GAGVSQSPSNKVTEKGKDVELRCDPISGHTALYWYRQSLGQGLEFLIYFQGNSAPDKSGLPSDRFSAERTGGSVSTLTIQRTQQEDSAVYLCASSKTGTLNSPLHFGNGTRLTVT.

This clonotype was found many times. The chain joins TRBV7-2 to TRBJ2-3; 15 positions agree with TRBD2. The V segment lost 4 bases and the J segment 6 bases; nucleotides outside the gene matches: 8. The V gene's germline CDR1 is SGHTA and CDR2 FQGNSA. The CDR3 totals 17 residues. CDR3 nucleotide sequence: TGTGCCAGCAGCTCCGGACTAGCGGGGGGGATTGTCGATACGCAGTATTTT. Amino acid sequence: CASSSGLAGGIVDTQYF.

This clonotype turned up a few times. The gene calls are TRBV27 and TRBJ1-5, with 7 bases that match TRBD1. Germline V CDR1 and CDR2: MNHEY, SMNVEV (reference sequence). J gave up 4 bases and V 7 bases, and 7 bases lay outside the gene matches. The CDR3 length is 14 residues. DNA of the CDR3: TGTGCCAGCAACGACAGGGTGACAAATCAGCCCCAGCATTTT. This gives the protein CASNDRVTNQPQHF.

The chain couples TRBV21-1 to TRBJ2-1; whether TRBD1, the table's D call, matches the DNA was not checked. TRBV21-1 is a pseudogene locus. The CDR3 runs to 14 residues. CDR3 region: CASFPRRGYNEQFF. The CDR3 DNA sequence: TGTGCCAGCTTCCCCAGAAGGGGTTACAATGAGCAGTTCTTC.

The J gene is TRBJ2-6, the V gene TRBV4-1; 7 bases align to TRBD1. The germline gives CDR1 MGHRA, CDR2 YSYEKL. This CDR3 has 21 amino acids. The V segment lost 3 bases and the J segment 0 bases; nucleotides outside the gene matches: 17. The CDR3 DNA follows: TGCGCCAGCAGCCAGACAGTCCCCAGGGACAGAACCTTCTCTGGGGCCAACGTCCTGACTTTC. Protein sequence: CASSQTVPRDRTFSGANVLTF.

CDR3 amino acids: CASRSTANYGYTF. CDR3 coding DNA: TGTGCCAGTAGGTCGACAGCTAACTATGGCTACACCTTC. V usage is TRBV19 and J usage is TRBJ1-2; possibly TRBD1 for D (5 bases). In germline, CDR1 is LNHDA, CDR2 SQIVND (reference sequence). V lost 6 bases to trimming and J lost 0 bases, with 8 bases between them. The CDR3 has 13 residues. The complete variable domain, with remaining parts taken from reference TRBV19 and TRBJ1-2, reads DGGITQSPKYLFRKEGQNVTLSCEQNLNHDAMYWYRQDPGQGLRLIYYSQIVNDFQKGDIAEGYSVSREKKESFPLTVTSAQKNPTAFYLCASRSTANYGYTFGSGTRLTVV.

The chain recombines TRBV20-1 with TRBJ2-1; 12 bases line up with TRBD2. The CDR3 length is 16 residues. Unmatched junction bases numbered 8, after V lost 3 bases and J lost 5 bases. The germline V gene encodes CDR1 DFQATT and CDR2 SNEGSKA (reference sequence). This CDR3 reads CSASPILAGGHNEQFF. The CDR3 nucleotides are TGCAGTGCTAGTCCTATACTAGCGGGGGGACACAATGAGCAGTTCTTC.

This clonotype was counted only a few times. The chain joins TRBV20-1 to TRBJ2-1, with 8 bases fitting TRBD2. Germline loops: CDR1 DFQATT, CDR2 SNEGSKA (reference sequence). Germline trimming cut 0 bases from V and 4 bases from J; bases unmatched to any gene: 5. This CDR3 contains 15 residues. Written as DNA, the CDR3 is TGCAGTGCTAGAGATCGTAGCGGGATTTACAATGAGCAGTTCTTC. Its translation is CSARDRSGIYNEQFF.

At least ten counts were recorded for this clonotype. This chain connects TRBV5-1 to TRBJ1-2, with no clear D. V was shortened by 0 bases and J by 7 bases, with 7 bases between the two germline ends. The CDR3 sequence is 12 residues long. In germline, CDR1 is SGHRS, CDR2 YFSETQ. The CDR3 DNA reads TGCGCCAGCAGCTTGGGGGGTTTTGGCTACACCTTC. It translates to CASSLGGFGYTF.

The chain couples TRBV7-2 to TRBJ2-1, with 10 bases fitting TRBD2. Germline V gene lookup returns CDR1 SGHTA and CDR2 FQGNSA. CDR3 length: 15 amino acids. The junction had 3 bases not matched to a gene; V was cut back by 2 bases and J by 5 bases. The CDR3 is CASSLTSGINNEQFF. CDR3 sequence (DNA): TGTGCCAGCAGCTTAACTAGCGGGATTAACAATGAGCAGTTCTTC.

This CDR3 is CASSPRSITDTQYF. As DNA, the CDR3 is TGTGCCAGCAGCCCCCGCTCTATCACAGATACGCAGTATTTT. V and J are TRBV7-2 and TRBJ2-3; D remains unclear. The CDR3 is 14 amino acids. Germline assignment: CDR1 SGHTA and CDR2 FQGNSA. The V gene lost 5 bases and the J gene lost 2 bases, with 11 bases spanning the gap.

The chain joins TRBV5-4 to TRBJ2-5; D uncertain. Germline CDR1 SGHNT, CDR2 YYREEE (reference sequence). Trimming removed 3 bases at V and 5 bases at J, with 17 bases between. The CDR3 runs to 15 residues. The CDR3 nucleotides are TGTGCCAGCAGCTCCGGGTTCTACACCGAGGAGACCCAGTACTTC. The encoded protein is CASSSGFYTEETQYF. The variable domain in full, with the rest retrieved from reference TRBV5-4 and TRBJ2-5, is ETGVTQSPTHLIKTRGQQVTLRCSSQSGHNTVSWYQQALGQGPQFIFQYYREEENGRGNFPPRFSGLQFPNYSSELNVNALELDDSALYLCASSSGFYTEETQYFGPGTRLLVL.

This chain uses TRBV7-2 with TRBJ1-6; D is perhaps TRBD1 (6 bases). Germline CDR1 and CDR2: SGHTA and FQGNSA. This CDR3 is 12 amino acids long. Trimming removed 5 bases from V and 13 bases from J, with 12 bases in between. The CDR3 sequence: CASSRQAGPLHF. The CDR3 DNA reads as TGTGCCAGCAGCAGACAGGCCGGGCCCCTCCACTTT.

In this sample, this clonotype turned up a few times. The chain couples TRBV20-1 to TRBJ2-1; D is undetermined. There are 10 residues in the CDR3. Germline V gene data show CDR1 as DFQATT and CDR2 as SNEGSKA (reference sequence). Trimming took 4 bases from V and 6 from J, leaving 4 bases between them. CDR3 nucleotide sequence: TGCAGTGCTAACTTCAATGAGCAGTTCTTC. Its translation: CSANFNEQFF.

The chain combines TRBV11-2 with TRBJ1-1; tentatively, D is TRBD1 (6 bases). The germline gives CDR1 SGHAT, CDR2 FQNNGV. The V end lost 1 base, the J end lost 0 bases, and 18 bases lay between the germline ends. This CDR3 comprises 18 residues. CDR3: CASSLGTILDSLNTEAFF. The DNA for the CDR3 is TGTGCCAGCAGCTTAGGGACAATTCTGGACAGTCTGAACACTGAAGCTTTCTTT.

There are a few counts of this clonotype. V usage is TRBV12-3 or TRBV12-4 and J usage is TRBJ1-2, with D unresolved. Trimming took 5 bases from V and 4 from J, leaving 11 bases between them. The CDR3 length is 13 residues. For the CDR3, the DNA is TGTGCCAGCAGTGCTGACACTCTCTATGGCTACACCTTC. The encoded protein is CASSADTLYGYTF.

The table lists this clonotype with many counts. V gene TRBV20-1 combines with J gene TRBJ2-7, with D uncertain. Germline V gene data show CDR1 as DFQATT and CDR2 as SNEGSKA (reference sequence). Trimming pared 1 base from V and 0 bases from J, leaving 7 bases between. The CDR3 runs to 13 residues. The CDR3 DNA reads as TGCAGTGCTAGAGGCCGGAACTCCTACGAGCAGTACTTC. Protein product: CSARGRNSYEQYF.

The chain joins TRBV4-3 to TRBJ1-2; D might be TRBD1 (6 bases). V was shortened by 2 bases and J by 4 bases, with 14 bases between the two germline ends. The CDR3 extends over 15 amino acids. In germline, CDR1 is LGHNA, CDR2 YSLEER. CDR3 protein: CASSQNPGHTYGYTF. The CDR3 coding sequence is TGCGCCAGCAGCCAAAACCCGGGACACACCTATGGCTACACCTTC.

Details on this clonotype: A much larger clone lies one base from this, so it may be a read error. Without the conserved terminal phenylalanine or tryptophan, this CDR3 likely stems from a read error. The chain is built from TRBV5-1 and TRBJ2-3; D gene ambiguous. Trimming shortened V by 4 bases and J by 5 bases, and 14 bases separated the two germline ends. CDR3 length: 14 residues. Looked up from germline, CDR1 is SGHRS and CDR2 is YFSETQ. The CDR3 DNA is TGCGCCAGCAGCCCTCGACGACTGGGAGATACGCAGTATTAT. This sequence encodes CASSPRRLGDTQYY.

With respect to this clonotype: A much bigger clone sits one base away, suggesting this may be a read error. The rearrangement uses TRBV27 and TRBJ2-7; TRBD1 aligns across 11 bases. The CDR3 consists of 14 residues. Germline values: CDR1 MNHEY, CDR2 SMNVEV (reference sequence). V dropped 3 bases and J dropped 6; count of bases not matched to a gene: 4. The CDR3 reads CASSFGTGGSEQYF. The CDR3 nucleotides read TGTGCCAGCAGTTTTGGGACAGGGGGTTCCGAGCAGTACTTC.

This clonotype was recorded at least ten times. CDR3 in DNA: TGTGCCAGCCTACGAGCAGGTGATACGCAGTATTTT. Its translation is CASLRAGDTQYF. The rearrangement joins TRBV6-2 or TRBV6-3 to TRBJ2-3; no clear D. The length of the CDR3 is 12 residues. Germline-derived CDR1 and CDR2 are MNHEY and SVGEGT. Trimming took off 8 bases at V and 6 bases at J, with 12 bases between the two ends.